Listed below are T cell receptor beta chains from one sample, sequenced in a study of blood T cell repertoires in COVID-19. The protocol was immunoSEQ multiplex PCR, while the TCRdb copy is restricted to in-frame clones and leaves out a portion. The data hold under 85,000 clones, with approximately 88% observed a single time. The sample consisted of peripheral blood. These receptors all stem from a woman older than 75 with active or convalescent COVID-19. Both conserved end residues are part of each CDR3. The D gene is left open where the match is weak. Where a row states a size, it is once, few, many or the class of an expanded clone; other rows omit it.

V gene	D gene	clone size	J gene	CDR3 protein	CDR3 DNA
TRBV6-6	TRBD2	.	TRBJ2-3	CASSSTSGGGTDTQYF	TGTGCCAGCAGTTCGACTAGCGGGGGGGGGACAGATACGCAGTATTTT
TRBV9	.	.	TRBJ2-1	CASSPLLRTDNEQFF	TGTGCCAGCAGCCCCCTTCTACGAACGGACAATGAGCAGTTCTTC
TRBV7-2	TRBD1	once	TRBJ1-1	CASSFRRQGSSGNTEAFF	TGTGCCAGCAGCTTCCGGAGACAGGGGAGTAGCGGGAACACTGAAGCTTTCTTT
TRBV30	.	.	TRBJ2-2	CAWSLTLTGELFF	TGTGCCTGGAGCCTCACTTTGACCGGGGAGCTGTTTTTT
TRBV2	TRBD1	.	TRBJ1-5	CASSVGQGGQPQHF	TGTGCCAGCAGTGTAGGACAGGGGGGTCAGCCCCAGCATTTT
TRBV19	.	.	TRBJ1-2	CASFASWAGYTF	TGTGCCAGTTTCGCCAGCTGGGCCGGCTACACCTTC
TRBV5-4	.	.	TRBJ1-4	CASSLFGSEKLFF	TGTGCCAGCAGCTTGTTCGGGAGCGAAAAACTGTTTTTT
TRBV27	TRBD2	.	TRBJ2-3	CATRSGTTQYF	TGTGCCACCCGAAGCGGGACTACGCAGTATTTT
TRBV7-2	.	.	TRBJ1-5	CASSLAVVQPQHF	TGTGCCAGCAGCTTAGCCGTAGTTCAGCCCCAGCATTTT
TRBV24-1	.	.	TRBJ2-5	CATSDWIRGQETQYF	TGTGCCACCAGTGATTGGATAAGGGGGCAAGAGACCCAGTACTTC
TRBV18	.	.	TRBJ2-5	CASSPVPSQETQYF	TGTGCCAGCTCACCGGTTCCTAGCCAAGAGACCCAGTACTTC